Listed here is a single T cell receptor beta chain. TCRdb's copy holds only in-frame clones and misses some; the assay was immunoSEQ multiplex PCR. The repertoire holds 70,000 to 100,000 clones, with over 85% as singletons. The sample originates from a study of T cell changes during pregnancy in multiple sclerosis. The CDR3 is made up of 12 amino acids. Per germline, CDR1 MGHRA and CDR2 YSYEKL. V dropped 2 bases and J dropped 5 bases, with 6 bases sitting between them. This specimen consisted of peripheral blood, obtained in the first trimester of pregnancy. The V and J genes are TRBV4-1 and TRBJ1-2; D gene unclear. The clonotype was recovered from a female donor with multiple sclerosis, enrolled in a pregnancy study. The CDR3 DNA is TGCGCCAGCAGCCAACCATCATATGGCTACACCTTC. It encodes CASSQPSYGYTF.